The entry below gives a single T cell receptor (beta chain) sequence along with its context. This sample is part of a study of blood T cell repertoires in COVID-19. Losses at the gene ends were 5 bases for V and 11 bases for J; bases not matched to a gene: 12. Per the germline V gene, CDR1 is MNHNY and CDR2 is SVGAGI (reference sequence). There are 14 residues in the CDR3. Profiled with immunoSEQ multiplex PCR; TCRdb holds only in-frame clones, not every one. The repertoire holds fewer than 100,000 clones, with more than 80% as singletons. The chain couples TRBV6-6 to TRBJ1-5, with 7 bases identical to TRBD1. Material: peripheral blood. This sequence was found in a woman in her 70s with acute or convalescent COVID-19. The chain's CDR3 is CASSDRDGVKAQHF. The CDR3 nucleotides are TGTGCCAGCAGTGACAGGGACGGGGTAAAAGCCCAGCATTTT.